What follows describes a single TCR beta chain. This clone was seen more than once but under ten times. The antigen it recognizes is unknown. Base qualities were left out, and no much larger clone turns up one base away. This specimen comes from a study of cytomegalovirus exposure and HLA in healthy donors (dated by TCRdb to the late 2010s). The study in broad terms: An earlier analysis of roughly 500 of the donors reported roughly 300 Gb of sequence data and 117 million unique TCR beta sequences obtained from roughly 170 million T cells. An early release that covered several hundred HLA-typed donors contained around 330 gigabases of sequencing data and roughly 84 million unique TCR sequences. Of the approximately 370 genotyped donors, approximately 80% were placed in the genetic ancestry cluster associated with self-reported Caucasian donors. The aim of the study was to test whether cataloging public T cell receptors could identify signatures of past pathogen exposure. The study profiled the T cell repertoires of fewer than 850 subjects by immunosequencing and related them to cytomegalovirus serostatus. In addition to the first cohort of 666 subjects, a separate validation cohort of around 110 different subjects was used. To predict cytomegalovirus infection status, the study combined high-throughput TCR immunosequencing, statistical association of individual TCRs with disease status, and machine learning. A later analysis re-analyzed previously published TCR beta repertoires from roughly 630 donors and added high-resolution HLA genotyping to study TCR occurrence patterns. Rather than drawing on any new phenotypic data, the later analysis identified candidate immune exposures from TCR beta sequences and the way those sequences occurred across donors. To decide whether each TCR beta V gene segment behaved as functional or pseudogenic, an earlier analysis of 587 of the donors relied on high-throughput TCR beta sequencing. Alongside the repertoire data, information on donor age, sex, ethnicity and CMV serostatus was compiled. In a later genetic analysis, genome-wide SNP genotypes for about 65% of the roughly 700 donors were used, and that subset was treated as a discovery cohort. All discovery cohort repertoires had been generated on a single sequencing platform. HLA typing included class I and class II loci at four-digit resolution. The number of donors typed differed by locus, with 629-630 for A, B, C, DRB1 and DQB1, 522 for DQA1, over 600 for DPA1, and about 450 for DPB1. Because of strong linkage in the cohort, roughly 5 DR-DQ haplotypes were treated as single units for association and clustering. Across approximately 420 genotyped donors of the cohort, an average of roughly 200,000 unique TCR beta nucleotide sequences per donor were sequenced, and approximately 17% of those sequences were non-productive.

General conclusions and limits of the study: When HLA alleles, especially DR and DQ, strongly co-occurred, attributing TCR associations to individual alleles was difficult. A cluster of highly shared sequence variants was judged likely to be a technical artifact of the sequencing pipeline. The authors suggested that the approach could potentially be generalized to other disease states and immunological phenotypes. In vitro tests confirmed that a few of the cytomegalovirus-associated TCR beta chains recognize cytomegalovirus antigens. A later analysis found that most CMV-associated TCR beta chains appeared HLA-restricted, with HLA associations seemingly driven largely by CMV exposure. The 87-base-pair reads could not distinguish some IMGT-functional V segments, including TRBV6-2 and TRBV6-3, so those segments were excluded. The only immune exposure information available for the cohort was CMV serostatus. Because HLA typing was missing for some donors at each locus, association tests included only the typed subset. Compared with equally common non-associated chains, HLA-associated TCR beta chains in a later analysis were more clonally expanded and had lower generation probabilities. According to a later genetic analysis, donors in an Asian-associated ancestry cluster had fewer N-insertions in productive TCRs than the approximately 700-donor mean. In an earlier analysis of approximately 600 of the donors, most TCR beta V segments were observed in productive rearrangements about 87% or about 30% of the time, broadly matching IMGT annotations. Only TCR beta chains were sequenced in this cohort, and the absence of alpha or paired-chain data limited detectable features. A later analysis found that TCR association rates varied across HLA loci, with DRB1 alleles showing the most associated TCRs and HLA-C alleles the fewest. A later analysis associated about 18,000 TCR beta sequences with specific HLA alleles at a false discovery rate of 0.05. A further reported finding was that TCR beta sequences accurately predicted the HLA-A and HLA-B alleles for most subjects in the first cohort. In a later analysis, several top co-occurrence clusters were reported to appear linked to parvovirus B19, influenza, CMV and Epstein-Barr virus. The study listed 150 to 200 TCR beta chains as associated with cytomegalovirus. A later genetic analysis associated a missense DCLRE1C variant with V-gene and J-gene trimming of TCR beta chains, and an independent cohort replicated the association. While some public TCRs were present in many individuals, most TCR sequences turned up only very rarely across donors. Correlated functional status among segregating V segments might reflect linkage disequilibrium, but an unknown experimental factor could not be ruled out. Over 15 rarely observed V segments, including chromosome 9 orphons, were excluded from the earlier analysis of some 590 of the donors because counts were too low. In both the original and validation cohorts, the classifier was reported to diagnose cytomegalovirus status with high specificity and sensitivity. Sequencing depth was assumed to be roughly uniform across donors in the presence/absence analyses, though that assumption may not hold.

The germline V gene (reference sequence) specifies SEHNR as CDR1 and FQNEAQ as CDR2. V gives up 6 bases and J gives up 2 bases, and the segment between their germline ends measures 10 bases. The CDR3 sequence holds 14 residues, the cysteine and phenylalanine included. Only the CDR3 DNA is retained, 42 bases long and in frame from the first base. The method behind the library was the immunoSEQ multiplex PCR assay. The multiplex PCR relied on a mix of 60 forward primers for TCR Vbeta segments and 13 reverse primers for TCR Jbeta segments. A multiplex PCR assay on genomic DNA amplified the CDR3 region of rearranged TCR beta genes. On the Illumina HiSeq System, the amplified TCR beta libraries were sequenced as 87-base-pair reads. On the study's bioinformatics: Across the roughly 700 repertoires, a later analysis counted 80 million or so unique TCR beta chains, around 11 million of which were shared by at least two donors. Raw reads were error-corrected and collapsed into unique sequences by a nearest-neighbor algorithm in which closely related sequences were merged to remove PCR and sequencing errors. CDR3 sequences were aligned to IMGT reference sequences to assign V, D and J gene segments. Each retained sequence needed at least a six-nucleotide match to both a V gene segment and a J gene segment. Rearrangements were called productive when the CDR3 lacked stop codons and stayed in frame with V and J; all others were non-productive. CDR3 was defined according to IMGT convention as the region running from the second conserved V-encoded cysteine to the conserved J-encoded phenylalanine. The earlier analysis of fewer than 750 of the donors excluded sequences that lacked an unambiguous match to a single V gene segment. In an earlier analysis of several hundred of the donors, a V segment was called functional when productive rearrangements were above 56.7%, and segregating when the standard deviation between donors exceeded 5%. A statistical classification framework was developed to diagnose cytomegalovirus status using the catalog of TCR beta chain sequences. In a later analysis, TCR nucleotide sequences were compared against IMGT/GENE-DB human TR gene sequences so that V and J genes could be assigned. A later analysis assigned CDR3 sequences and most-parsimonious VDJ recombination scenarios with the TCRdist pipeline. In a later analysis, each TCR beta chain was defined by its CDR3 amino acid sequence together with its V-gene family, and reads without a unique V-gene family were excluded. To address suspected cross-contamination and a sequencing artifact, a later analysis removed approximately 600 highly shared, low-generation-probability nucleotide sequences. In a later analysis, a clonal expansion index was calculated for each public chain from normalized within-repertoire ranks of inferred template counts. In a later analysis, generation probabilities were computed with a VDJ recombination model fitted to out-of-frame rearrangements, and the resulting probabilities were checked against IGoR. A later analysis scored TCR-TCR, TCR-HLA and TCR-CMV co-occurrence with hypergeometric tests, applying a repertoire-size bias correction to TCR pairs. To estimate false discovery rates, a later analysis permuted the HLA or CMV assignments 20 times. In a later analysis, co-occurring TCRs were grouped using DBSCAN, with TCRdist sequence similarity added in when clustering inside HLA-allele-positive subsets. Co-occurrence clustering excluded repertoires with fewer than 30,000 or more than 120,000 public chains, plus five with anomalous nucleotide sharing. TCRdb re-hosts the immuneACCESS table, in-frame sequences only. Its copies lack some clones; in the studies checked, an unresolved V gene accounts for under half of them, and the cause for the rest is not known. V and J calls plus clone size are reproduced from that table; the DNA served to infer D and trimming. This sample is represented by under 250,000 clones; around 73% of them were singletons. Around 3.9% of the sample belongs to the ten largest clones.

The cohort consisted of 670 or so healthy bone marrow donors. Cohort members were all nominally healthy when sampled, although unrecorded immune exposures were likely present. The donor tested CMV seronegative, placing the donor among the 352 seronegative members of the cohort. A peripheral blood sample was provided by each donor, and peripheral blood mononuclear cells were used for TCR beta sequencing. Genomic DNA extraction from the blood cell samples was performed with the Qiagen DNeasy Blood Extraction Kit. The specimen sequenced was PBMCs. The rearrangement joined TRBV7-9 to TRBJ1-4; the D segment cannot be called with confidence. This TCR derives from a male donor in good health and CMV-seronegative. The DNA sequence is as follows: TGTGCCAGCAGTCCTCCCCAGACTAATGAAAAACTGTTTTTT. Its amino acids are CASSPPQTNEKLFF.